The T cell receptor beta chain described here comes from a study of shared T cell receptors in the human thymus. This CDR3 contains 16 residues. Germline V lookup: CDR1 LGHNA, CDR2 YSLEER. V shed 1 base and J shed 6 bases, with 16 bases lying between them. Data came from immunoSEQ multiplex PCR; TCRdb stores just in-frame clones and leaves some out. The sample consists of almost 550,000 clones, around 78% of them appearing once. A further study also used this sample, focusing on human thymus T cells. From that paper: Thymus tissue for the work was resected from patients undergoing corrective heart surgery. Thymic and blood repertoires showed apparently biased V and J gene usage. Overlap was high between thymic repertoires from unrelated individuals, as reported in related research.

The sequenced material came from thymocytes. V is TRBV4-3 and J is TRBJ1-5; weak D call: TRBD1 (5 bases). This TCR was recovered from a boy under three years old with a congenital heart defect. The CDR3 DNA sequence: TGCGCCAGCAGCCAAGTTTGGGCGGCAGGGTCTCAGCCCCAGCATTTT. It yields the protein CASSQVWAAGSQPQHF.